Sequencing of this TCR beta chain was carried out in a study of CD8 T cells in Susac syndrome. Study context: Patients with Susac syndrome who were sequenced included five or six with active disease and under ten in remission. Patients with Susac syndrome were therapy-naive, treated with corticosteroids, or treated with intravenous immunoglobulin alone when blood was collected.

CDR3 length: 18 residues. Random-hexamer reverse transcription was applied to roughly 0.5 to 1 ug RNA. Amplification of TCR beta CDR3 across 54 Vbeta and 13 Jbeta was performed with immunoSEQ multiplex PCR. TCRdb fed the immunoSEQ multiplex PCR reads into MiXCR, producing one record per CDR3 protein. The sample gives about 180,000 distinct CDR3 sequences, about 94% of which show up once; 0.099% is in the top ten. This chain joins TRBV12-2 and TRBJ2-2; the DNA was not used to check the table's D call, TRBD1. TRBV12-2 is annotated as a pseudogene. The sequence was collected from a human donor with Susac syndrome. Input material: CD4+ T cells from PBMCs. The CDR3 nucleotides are TGTGCAAGTCGCACCCCCCTGACTAAGCGAGGGGACACCGGGGAGCTGTTTTTT. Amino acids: CASRTPLTKRGDTGELFF.